This section outlines one TCR beta chain sequence together with its context. These data belong to a study of T-cell memory formation after mild COVID-19. In the study overall: There were largely donor-specific TCR clusters.

CDR1 is LGHNA and CDR2 is YNFKEQ in the germline V gene. V lost 1 base to trimming and J lost 1 base; unmatched junction nucleotides: 1. The CDR3 covers 15 residues. One entry per CDR3 protein results from TCRdb running MiXCR on the 5' RACE reads. This table holds under 300,000 distinct CDR3 sequences, roughly 8.2% found once. V and J are TRBV4-2 and TRBJ2-3; TRBD1 matches 8 bases. Material: PBMCs or a T cell subset sorted from them (not recorded which). The sequence derives from a man younger than 35 who had mild COVID-19 (a few samples of this study predate the infection). Cell type and time point are not known. Here the CDR3 DNA reads TGTGCCAGCAGCCAAGCGGACAGGGGCACAGATACGCAGTATTTT. It encodes CASSQADRGTDTQYF.